Listed here are 13 T cell receptor beta chains from one sample, sequenced in a study of T-cell memory formation after mild COVID-19. Via MiXCR, TCRdb re-called the 5' RACE reads, giving one row per CDR3 protein. The data contain 29,000 or so distinct CDR3 sequences, around 12% of them seen just once; the ten biggest clones take up roughly 15%. Sequencing was performed on PBMCs or a T cell subset sorted from them (not recorded which). The origin of the receptors is an adult woman who had mild COVID-19 (a few samples of this study predate the infection). Cell type and time point are not known.

This clonotype occurred many times. V and J are TRBV20-1 and TRBJ2-7; TRBD1 or TRBD2 may be the D gene (5 bases each). Germline V gene data show CDR1 as DFQATT and CDR2 as SNEGSKA (reference sequence). The length of the CDR3 is 12 residues. The V gene lost 0 bases and the J gene lost 3 bases, with 6 bases spanning the gap. The CDR3 loop is CSARDGGYEQYF. The CDR3 DNA sequence: TGCAGTGCTAGAGATGGGGGCTACGAGCAGTACTTC.

The table lists this clonotype with a few counts. The J gene is TRBJ2-3, the V gene TRBV7-3; the D is unclear. V gave up 5 bases and J gave up 4 bases, with 13 bases separating them. Per germline, CDR1 SGHTA and CDR2 FQGTGA. This CDR3 region has 14 residues. CDR3 coding DNA: TGTGCCAGCAGCGAAGGCTTTAAGGCAGATACGCAGTATTTT. Translation: CASSEGFKADTQYF.

This clonotype was seen at least ten times. The gene calls are TRBV24-1 and TRBJ1-2, with a weak D call TRBD1 (5 bases). This CDR3 contains 13 residues. Germline CDR1 and CDR2: KGHDR and SFDVKD. V lost 4 bases, J lost 6 bases, and 11 bases lay in between. The CDR3 DNA follows: TGTGCCACCAGTGACGCTCGGGGGGATGGCTACACCTTC. Its protein is CATSDARGDGYTF.

The table lists this clonotype with many counts. The chain combines TRBV12-3 or TRBV12-4 with TRBJ2-7; 15 positions agree with TRBD2. The CDR3 runs to 16 residues. V was clipped by 5 bases and J by 4 bases; unmatched bases: 6. Written as DNA, the CDR3 is TGTGCCAGCAGTCCGGGACTAGCGGGGGGATTGTACGAGCAGTACTTC. This translates into CASSPGLAGGLYEQYF.

A note on this clonotype: With a much larger clone just one base away, this may be a read error. The chain is built from TRBV19 and TRBJ1-1; D uncertain. There are 12 residues in the CDR3. Germline lookup yields CDR1 LNHDA and CDR2 SQIVND (reference sequence). The CDR3 nucleotides are TGTGACAGTAGTAAGGGTTACACTGAAGCTTTCTTT. Encoded protein: CDSSKGYTEAFF.

This clonotype was picked up many times. The chain is built from TRBV12-3 or TRBV12-4 and TRBJ2-3; D is uncertain. CDR3 length: 12 residues. V was cut by 0 bases and J by 7 bases, with 5 bases left in between. CDR3 bases: TGTGCCAGCAGTTTAGCGCGGAATACGCAGTATTTT. It codes for CASSLARNTQYF.

This clonotype has a count of ten or more. V and J are TRBV7-2 and TRBJ1-1; D not certain. Per the germline V gene, CDR1 is SGHTA and CDR2 is FQGNSA. With 5 bases removed from V and 0 bases from J, the gap between germline ends came to 13 bases. The CDR3 runs to 15 residues. This chain's CDR3 is CASSARRSMNTEAFF. The CDR3 DNA follows: TGTGCCAGCAGCGCCCGAAGGTCCATGAACACTGAAGCTTTCTTT.

This clonotype was observed at least ten times. This chain joins TRBV30 and TRBJ1-6, with 8 nucleotides matching TRBD1. J was trimmed by 0 bases and V by 3 bases; bases with no gene match: 7. CDR1 and CDR2 (germline): GTSNPN, SVGIG (reference sequence). This CDR3 spans 17 amino acids. The CDR3 sequence is CAWRRRQGSSYNSPLHF. The CDR3, as DNA: TGTGCCTGGAGAAGGCGACAGGGGAGCTCCTATAATTCACCCCTCCACTTT.

This clonotype occurred many times. V gene TRBV5-1 combines with J gene TRBJ2-3; D gene uncertain. V gave up 4 bases and J gave up 5 bases, with 11 bases separating them. The CDR3 loop spans 13 amino acids. Germline CDR1 is SGHRS and CDR2 is YFSETQ. The CDR3 reads CASSPIHRDTQYF. The CDR3 DNA sequence: TGCGCCAGCAGCCCTATTCACAGAGATACGCAGTATTTT.

This clonotype was seen ten or more times. The chain couples TRBV3-1 to TRBJ1-6, with 7 bases fitting TRBD1. The length of the CDR3 is 16 residues. Germline CDR1 reads LGHDT; CDR2 reads YNNKEL (reference sequence). Trimming removed 2 bases from V and 7 bases from J; junction bases left unmatched: 8. CDR3 region: CASSQPLTGNNSPLHF. In DNA, the CDR3 is TGTGCCAGCAGCCAACCCTTGACAGGGAACAATTCACCCCTCCACTTT.

This clonotype showed up many times. The rearrangement uses TRBV24-1 and TRBJ2-2; D is possibly TRBD2 (6 bases). The germline gives CDR1 KGHDR, CDR2 SFDVKD. Trimming removed 0 bases from V and 1 base from J, with 14 bases in between. The CDR3 loop spans 18 amino acids. The CDR3 DNA is TGTGCCACCAGTGATTTGCGCGCGGGGATGGGGAACACCGGGGAGCTGTTTTTT. It is translated as CATSDLRAGMGNTGELFF.

The sample holds many counts of this clonotype. The V and J genes are TRBV6-5 and TRBJ2-1; 11 nucleotides match TRBD2. Per the germline V gene, CDR1 is MNHEY and CDR2 is SVGAGI. CDR3 size: 15 residues. V gave up 10 bases and J gave up 5 bases; unmatched junction bases: 10. Here the CDR3 reads CATGRGTSGNNEQFF. In nucleotides, the CDR3 is TGTGCCACCGGCCGCGGGACTAGCGGTAACAATGAGCAGTTCTTC.

This clonotype was seen ten or more times. This chain joins TRBV24-1 and TRBJ1-1; 10 positions agree with TRBD1. The CDR3 extends over 16 amino acids. Germline V gene data show CDR1 as KGHDR and CDR2 as SFDVKD. The V segment lost 5 bases and the J segment 7 bases; nucleotides outside the gene matches: 12. The CDR3 protein is CATSASTGGRVGEAFF. CDR3 sequence (DNA): TGTGCCACCAGTGCCTCGACAGGGGGCCGTGTCGGTGAAGCTTTCTTT.